The sequence of this T cell receptor beta chain was determined in a study of CD8+ T cells in alopecia areata. Study-level results: Unlike in mice, where it was clearer, TCR sharing across patients was less clear, possibly HLA-related. With tofacitinib ongoing, many expanded lesional clones persisted in both scalp and blood. Compared with normal scalp, lesional scalp had higher clonality and more expanded CD8+ clones.

This CDR3 contains 14 residues. V gave up 5 bases and J gave up 1 base, with 9 bases separating them. From germline, CDR1 is SNHLY and CDR2 FYNNEI. In regard to this clone: Its antigen is as yet unknown.

The sample's treatment: oral pan-JAK inhibitor, 5-10 mg twice daily. From PBMCs, CD4+ and CD8+ T cells were sorted. cDNA prepared by RNA extraction and subsequent reverse transcription served as the template for sequencing. Some clones are missing from TCRdb's copy, which holds only in-frame ones; the method was immunoSEQ multiplex PCR. The table shows hundreds of thousands of clones, with 60% occurring only once. This sequence originates from a human donor with alopecia areata. The chain uses TRBV2 and TRBJ1-5; tentatively, D is TRBD1 (5 bases). The source was CD4+ T cells sorted from blood, collected between weeks 51 and 54, from a patient treated with tofacitinib. DNA of the CDR3: TGTGCCAGCAGTACTAGACAGAGCAATCAGCCCCAGCATTTT. This translates into CASSTRQSNQPQHF.